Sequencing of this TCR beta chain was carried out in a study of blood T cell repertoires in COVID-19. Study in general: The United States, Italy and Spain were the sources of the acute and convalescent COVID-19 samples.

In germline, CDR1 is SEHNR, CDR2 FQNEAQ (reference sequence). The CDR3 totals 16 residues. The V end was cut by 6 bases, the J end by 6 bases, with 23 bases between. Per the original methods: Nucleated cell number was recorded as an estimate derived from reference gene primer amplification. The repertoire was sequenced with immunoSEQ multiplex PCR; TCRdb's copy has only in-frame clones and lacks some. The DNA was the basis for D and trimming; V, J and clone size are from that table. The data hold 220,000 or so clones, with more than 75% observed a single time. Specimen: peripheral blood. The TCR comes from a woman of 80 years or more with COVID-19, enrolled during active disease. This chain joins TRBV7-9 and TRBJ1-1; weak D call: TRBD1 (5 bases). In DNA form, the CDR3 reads TGTGCCAGCAGTGCCCGGATGGAGGGGTCGGAATCTGAAGCTTTCTTT. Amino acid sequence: CASSARMEGSESEAFF.